This T cell receptor beta chain was sequenced for a study of blood T cells in healthy people across ages. General study findings and limits: Fewer expanded clones and more diversity marked long-lived versus aged donors.

Through a sample-barcoded 5' primer and a J-beta primer mix, a second PCR was run for roughly 6 to 11 cycles. Tags on each cDNA molecule came from a template-switch adaptor with 12 random nucleotides. TCRdb re-derived calls from the 5' RACE reads in MiXCR, one entry per CDR3 protein. The sample has approximately 780,000 distinct CDR3 sequences, roughly 25% seen once. This CDR3 is 15 amino acids long. V lost 0 bases, J lost 2 bases, and 2 bases stayed unmatched. From germline, CDR1 is MNHNY and CDR2 SVGAGI (reference sequence). For this clonotype: Its antigen remains unidentified.

This same sample was also part of a study on T cells of mothers and their children. As that study records: Samples came from a few healthy Caucasian mothers and their six children. Related mother-child pairs shared slightly more overlap than unrelated pairs, but the difference was non-significant.

The chain links TRBV6-6 to TRBJ1-1; 8 positions agree with TRBD1. The source is a boy between 10 and 17 years old in good health. Specimen: blood. The CDR3 spells CASSYSPGGNTEAFF. Written as DNA, the CDR3 is TGTGCCAGCAGTTACTCCCCAGGGGGCAACACTGAAGCTTTCTTT.